The present TCR beta chain was sequenced within a study of T-cell memory formation after mild COVID-19 (dated by TCRdb to 2020 to 2023). For the study in its entirety: TCR sequence clusters from the two donors were found to be largely donor specific. Longitudinal TCRalpha and TCRbeta repertoire sequencing tracked T-cell clones expanding and contracting after mild COVID-19 in two donors. Two young, previously healthy adult volunteers made up the cohort, one male and one female. Study-level results and caveats: Some responding clones were detected in pre-infection memory, suggesting pre-existing cross-reactive memory T cells joined the SARS-CoV-2 response. Balanced CD4/CD8 phenotypes were observed for clones contracting from day 15 to 85, whereas a bias towards CD4+ was observed for a second wave of clones expanding from day 15 to 37. The study included only a couple of mild cases, and larger cohorts that include severe cases with pre-infection samples were judged to be necessary. Contracting CD4+ clones appeared mostly in the CM and EM memory subsets, whereas CD8+ clones were enriched in EMRA. Whether the second-wave clones peaking on day 37 were SARS-CoV-2 specific was not confirmed.

Ficoll-Paque density gradient centrifugation was used to isolate PBMCs. The sample was run on an Illumina NovaSeq 6000. cDNA libraries for TCRalpha and TCRbeta were prepared by 5'RACE using constant-segment primers, with sample barcodes and unique molecular identifiers added. RNA was extracted from every sample with Trizol reagent. Amplification of the libraries took two PCR steps, and the second step added a second sample barcode plus Illumina TruSeq adapters. Libraries were sequenced on an Illumina NovaSeq with 2 x 150 bp paired-end reads. Per the original workflow: The reads were demultiplexed and collapsed into UMI-guided consensus sequences using migec v1.2.7. Using mixcr v2.1.11, UMI consensuses were aligned to TRA and TRB V and J templates and then assembled into clonotypes. A clonotype was counted as expanded or contracted only if both edgeR and NoisET called the change significant, with noise models trained on biological replicates. For edgeR calls, the cutoffs were a false discovery rate-adjusted p below 0.01 and a log2 fold-change threshold of 1. PCA with hierarchical clustering of max-normalized trajectories of the 1000 most abundant clonotypes was used as exploratory dynamics analysis. The CD4 or CD8 phenotype of responding clones was assigned using the separately sequenced CD4+ and CD8+ repertoires. TCRdb trimmed the raw reads at Q25, called clones with MiXCR and kept productive beta chains. Under each unique CDR3 protein, matching rows form one entry showing the most common genes and DNA. What appears here as the V and J calls and clone size reflects TCRdb's work, not the paper's. The sample includes some 250,000 distinct CDR3 sequences, with about a sixth observed a single time. Clones ranked in the top ten supply about 21% of the sample.

V is clipped by 1 base and J by 4 bases, and the sequence between their germline boundaries is 11 bases long. The CDR3 goes from the cysteine to the phenylalanine over 15 residues. The DNA shown is the 45-base CDR3, in frame from base 1. CDR1 and CDR2 are read off the germline V gene (reference sequence) as DFQATT and SNEGSKA. With respect to this clonotype: Its antigen target is currently unknown. Within one base of it there is no much larger clone, and no base qualities were kept.

Here the chain combines TRBV20-1 and TRBJ2-6; possibly the D gene is TRBD1, per 6 matching bases. The material sequenced was PBMCs or a T cell subset sorted from them (not recorded which). The TCR originated in a man aged 18 to 29 who had mild COVID-19 (a few samples of this study predate the infection). The sample titles of this study are shuffled in the database, so cell type and time point are left out; the donor was told from shared clones. Read as DNA, the sequence is TGCAGTGCTAGAGTGCAGGGGTTCGGGGCCAACGTCCTGACTTTC. Its protein is CSARVQGFGANVLTF.